The 19 T cell receptor beta chains below all came from one sample that was sequenced in a study of beta chain features in type 1 diabetes. Since all of the isolated RNA was reverse transcribed, expressed TCRB transcripts were what got sequenced. Generated by immunoSEQ multiplex PCR, the TCRdb table keeps only in-frame clones and is missing some. Of 150,000 to 200,000 clones in the sample, 13% were seen once. Material: central memory CD4+ T cells from blood. The receptor set was obtained from a woman in her late teens or twenties in good health.

This chain links TRBV30 with TRBJ1-3; no firm D call. The CDR3 totals 15 residues. Germline-derived CDR1 and CDR2 are GTSNPN and SVGIG (reference sequence). V lost 2 bases, J lost 4 bases, and 15 bases lay in between. The CDR3 nucleotides are TGTGCCTGGAGTTTAGGAGGGATTAGAGGAAACACCATATATTTT. Translated, it gives CAWSLGGIRGNTIYF.

The chain employs TRBV2 and TRBJ2-1; 9 nucleotides match TRBD1. V lost 4 bases to trimming and J lost 12 bases; unmatched junction nucleotides: 1. CDR1 is SNHLY, CDR2 FYNNEI, per germline. The CDR3 has 11 residues. The CDR3 sequence: CASSADRGQFF. The CDR3 DNA reads as TGTGCCAGCAGTGCGGACAGGGGGCAGTTCTTC.

The gene calls are TRBV25-1 and TRBJ2-7; 13 bases are a match to TRBD2. Trimming at V came to 8 bases and at J to 7 bases, leaving 5 bases not matched to a gene. Germline V gene lookup returns CDR1 MGHDK and CDR2 SYGVNS. The CDR3 sequence is 13 residues long. The CDR3: CASQTSGRREQYF. CDR3 sequence (DNA): TGTGCCAGCCAGACTAGCGGGAGGCGGGAGCAGTACTTC.

The chain employs TRBV18 and TRBJ2-7; D ambiguous. CDR1 is KGHSH, CDR2 LQKENI, per germline. The CDR3 is made up of 11 amino acids. Trimming stripped 1 base from V and 5 bases from J, with 3 bases between. DNA for the CDR3: TGTGCCAGCTCACCACGGCACGAGCAGTACTTC. It is translated as CASSPRHEQYF.

The chain is built from TRBV5-6 and TRBJ2-5, with no clear D. CDR1 and CDR2 (germline): SGHDT, YYEEEE. V lost 4 bases and J 0 bases, leaving 13 bases between the germline ends. The CDR3 contains 15 residues. The DNA of the CDR3 is TGTGCCAGCAGCACCCCTAGTTCTTACCAAGAGACCCAGTACTTC. Its protein product is CASSTPSSYQETQYF.

For the CDR3, the DNA is TGCGCCAGCCTTCCAGGGAACACCGGGGAGCTGTTTTTT. Encoded protein: CASLPGNTGELFF. The V and J genes are TRBV5-1 and TRBJ2-2; D ambiguous. The CDR3 has 13 residues. V was cut by 7 bases and J by 1 base, with 8 bases left in between. Germline V lookup: CDR1 SGHRS, CDR2 YFSETQ.

There are a few counts of this clone. This rearrangement joins TRBV9 to TRBJ2-5, with 7 bases identical to TRBD1. Germline V gene data show CDR1 as SGDLS and CDR2 as YYNGEE. V lost 4 bases and J lost 2; bases outside the gene matches: 5. This CDR3 has 14 amino acids. CDR3 amino acids: CASSLTTGQETQYF. CDR3 nucleotide sequence: TGTGCCAGCAGCTTGACGACAGGGCAAGAGACCCAGTACTTC. Combining the CDR3 with reference TRBV9 and TRBJ2-5 gives the whole variable domain DSGVTQTPKHLITATGQRVTLRCSPRSGDLSVYWYQQSLDQGLQFLIQYYNGEERAKGNILERFSAQQFPDLHSELNLSSLELGDSALYFCASSLTTGQETQYFGPGTRLLVL.

This clone was counted between two and nine times. The V call is TRBV28, the J call TRBJ2-1, with 8 positions matching TRBD1. Germline lookup yields CDR1 MDHEN and CDR2 SYDVKM. The junction had 9 bases not matched to a gene; V was cut back by 6 bases and J by 5 bases. This CDR3 is 15 amino acids long. The CDR3 here is CASRSGQGSHNEQFF. The CDR3 coding sequence is TGTGCCAGCAGGTCCGGACAGGGATCGCACAATGAGCAGTTCTTC.

This rearrangement joins TRBV28 to TRBJ1-2; D is unresolved. Germline values: CDR1 MDHEN, CDR2 SYDVKM. The CDR3 consists of 12 residues. Trimming stripped 6 bases from V and 0 bases from J, with 5 bases between. CDR3 residues: CASRNTNYGYTF. CDR3 bases: TGTGCCAGCAGAAACACTAACTATGGCTACACCTTC.

V and J are TRBV28 and TRBJ1-1; 7 bases fit TRBD1. The CDR3 runs 15 residues. Germline assignment: CDR1 MDHEN and CDR2 SYDVKM. V gave up 6 bases and J gave up 1 base; unmatched junction bases: 8. The CDR3 is CASRRNRGKNTEAFF. CDR3 bases: TGTGCCAGCAGACGAAACAGGGGAAAGAACACTGAAGCTTTCTTT.

The CDR3 protein is CAEAVGLDKNEQFF. The CDR3 nucleotides read TGTGCCGAGGCCGTCGGACTAGATAAGAATGAGCAGTTCTTC. V is TRBV6-5 and J is TRBJ2-1, with TRBD2 identical over 7 bases. The CDR3 loop spans 14 amino acids. CDR1 and CDR2 (germline): MNHEY, SVGAGI. V trimming: 11 bases; J trimming: 7 bases; junction bases outside the gene matches: 14.

This clone was found a few times. Here the CDR3 reads CASNPGTGLETQYF. The DNA of the CDR3 is TGTGCCAGCAACCCCGGGACAGGTCTGGAGACCCAGTACTTC. The chain uses TRBV25-1 and TRBJ2-5, with 8 bases that match TRBD1. The junction had 9 bases not matched to a gene; V was cut back by 7 bases and J by 5 bases. The CDR3 length is 14 residues. CDR1 is MGHDK and CDR2 is SYGVNS in the germline V gene.

V and J are TRBV7-9 and TRBJ2-1, with 12 bases that match TRBD2. V gave up 5 bases and J gave up 7 bases; unmatched junction bases: 6. Germline values: CDR1 SEHNR, CDR2 FQNEAQ (reference sequence). This CDR3 spans 15 amino acids. This CDR3 is CASSPQGLAGNEQFF. As DNA, the CDR3 is TGTGCCAGCAGCCCTCAAGGACTAGCGGGAAATGAGCAGTTCTTC.

This sequence joins TRBV18 and TRBJ1-2, with a weak D call TRBD1 (6 bases). CDR1 and CDR2 from the germline V gene are KGHSH and LQKENI. The CDR3 is 17 residues long. Trimming took off 3 bases at V and 4 bases at J, with 21 bases between the two ends. This CDR3 is CASSPGQGISGSYGYTF. CDR3 sequence (DNA): TGTGCCAGCTCACCGGGACAAGGGATATCAGGCAGCTATGGCTACACCTTC.

V and J are TRBV11-2 and TRBJ2-1; possibly TRBD2 for D (7 bases). V was cut by 5 bases and J by 8 bases, with 22 bases left in between. The CDR3 covers 16 residues. Germline assignment: CDR1 SGHAT and CDR2 FQNNGV. CDR3 sequence: CASSPDAAGALDEQFF. The CDR3 nucleotides are TGTGCCAGCAGCCCCGACGCGGCGGGGGCCCTGGATGAGCAGTTCTTC.

This clone has a handful of counts. The chain couples TRBV30 to TRBJ2-5; 9 bases line up with TRBD2. Germline trimming cut 3 bases from V and 5 bases from J; bases unmatched to any gene: 4. Germline CDR1 GTSNPN, CDR2 SVGIG (reference sequence). This CDR3 contains 13 residues. The CDR3 sequence is CAWRTSGSETQYF. The CDR3, as DNA: TGTGCCTGGAGGACTAGCGGTTCGGAGACCCAGTACTTC.

The chain uses TRBV18 and TRBJ1-5, with D maybe TRBD1 (5 bases). Trimming took 3 bases from V and 0 from J, leaving 9 bases between them. The CDR3 contains 15 residues. The V gene's germline CDR1 is KGHSH and CDR2 LQKENI. CDR3 DNA sequence: TGTGCCAGCTCACCCGACAGCCCTAGCAATCAGCCCCAGCATTTT. Residues: CASSPDSPSNQPQHF.

The V and J genes are TRBV7-9 and TRBJ1-1; 7 nucleotides agree with TRBD1. This CDR3 has 14 amino acids. In germline, CDR1 is SEHNR, CDR2 FQNEAQ (reference sequence). The V gene end was trimmed by 4 bases and the J gene end by 3 bases; junction bases not matched to a gene: 5. The CDR3 DNA reads as TGTGCCAGCAGCTCACAGGGGACCTACACTGAAGCTTTCTTT. Its protein product is CASSSQGTYTEAFF.

The V and J genes are TRBV10-3 and TRBJ2-3; the D gene is possibly TRBD2 (5 bases). Germline-derived CDR1 and CDR2 are ENHRY and SYGVKD. CDR3 length: 13 amino acids. V lost 5 bases to trimming and J lost 4 bases, with 10 bases between them. The CDR3: CAISSSGADTQYF. The CDR3 bases are TGTGCCATCAGTTCGAGCGGAGCAGATACGCAGTATTTT.